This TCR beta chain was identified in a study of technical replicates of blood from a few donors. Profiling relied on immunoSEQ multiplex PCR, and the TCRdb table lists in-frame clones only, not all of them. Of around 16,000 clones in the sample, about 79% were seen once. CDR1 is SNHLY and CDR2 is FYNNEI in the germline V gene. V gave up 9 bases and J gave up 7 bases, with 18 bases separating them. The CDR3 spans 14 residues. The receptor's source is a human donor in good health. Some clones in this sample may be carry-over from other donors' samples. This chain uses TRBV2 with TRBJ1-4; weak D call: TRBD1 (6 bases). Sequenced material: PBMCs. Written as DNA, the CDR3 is TGTGCCAGTGACAGGAACGGATTGGGTGAAAAACTGTTTTTT. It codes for CASDRNGLGEKLFF.